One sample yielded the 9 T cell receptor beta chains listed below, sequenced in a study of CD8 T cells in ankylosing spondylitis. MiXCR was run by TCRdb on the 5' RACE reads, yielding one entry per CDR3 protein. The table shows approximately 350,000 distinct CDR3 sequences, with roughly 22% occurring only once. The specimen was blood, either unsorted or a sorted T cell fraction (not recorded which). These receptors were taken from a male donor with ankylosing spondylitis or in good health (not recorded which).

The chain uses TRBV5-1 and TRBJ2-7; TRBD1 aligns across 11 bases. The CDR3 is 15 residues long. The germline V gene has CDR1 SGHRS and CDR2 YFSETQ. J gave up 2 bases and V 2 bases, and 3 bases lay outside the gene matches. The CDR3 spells CASSFGQGATYEQYF. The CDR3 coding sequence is TGCGCCAGCAGCTTCGGACAGGGGGCCACCTACGAGCAGTACTTC. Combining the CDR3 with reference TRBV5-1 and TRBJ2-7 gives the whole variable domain KAGVTQTPRYLIKTRGQQVTLSCSPISGHRSVSWYQQTPGQGLQFLFEYFSETQRNKGNFPGRFSGRQFSNSRSEMNVSTLELGDSALYLCASSFGQGATYEQYFGPGTRLTVT.

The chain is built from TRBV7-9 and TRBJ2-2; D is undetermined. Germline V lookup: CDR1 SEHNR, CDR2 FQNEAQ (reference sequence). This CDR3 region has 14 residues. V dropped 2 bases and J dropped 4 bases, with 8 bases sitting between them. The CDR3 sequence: CASSLSSLTGELFF. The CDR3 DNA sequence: TGTGCCAGCAGCTTATCCAGTCTCACCGGGGAGCTGTTTTTT.

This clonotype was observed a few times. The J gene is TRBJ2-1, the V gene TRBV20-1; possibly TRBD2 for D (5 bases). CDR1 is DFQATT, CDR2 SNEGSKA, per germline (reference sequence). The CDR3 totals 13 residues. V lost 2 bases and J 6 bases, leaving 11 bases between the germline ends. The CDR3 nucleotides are TGCAGTGCTAGATCCAGCGGCGTCAATGAGCAGTTCTTC. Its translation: CSARSSGVNEQFF.

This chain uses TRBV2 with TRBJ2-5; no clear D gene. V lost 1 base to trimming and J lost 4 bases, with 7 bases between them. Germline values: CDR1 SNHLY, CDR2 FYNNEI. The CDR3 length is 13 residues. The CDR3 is CASSEEVGETQYF. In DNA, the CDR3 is TGTGCCAGCAGTGAAGAGGTCGGAGAGACCCAGTACTTC.

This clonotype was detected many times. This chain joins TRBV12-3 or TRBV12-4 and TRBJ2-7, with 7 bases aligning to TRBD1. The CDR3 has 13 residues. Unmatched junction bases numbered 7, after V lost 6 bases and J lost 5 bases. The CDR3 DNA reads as TGTGCCAGCAGATCGGGACAGCCCGACGAGCAGTACTTC. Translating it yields CASRSGQPDEQYF.

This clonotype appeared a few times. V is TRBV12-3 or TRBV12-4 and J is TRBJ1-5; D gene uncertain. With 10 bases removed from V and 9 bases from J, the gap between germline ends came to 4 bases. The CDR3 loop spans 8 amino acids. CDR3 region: CAKRPQHF. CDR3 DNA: TGTGCCAAGAGGCCCCAGCATTTT.

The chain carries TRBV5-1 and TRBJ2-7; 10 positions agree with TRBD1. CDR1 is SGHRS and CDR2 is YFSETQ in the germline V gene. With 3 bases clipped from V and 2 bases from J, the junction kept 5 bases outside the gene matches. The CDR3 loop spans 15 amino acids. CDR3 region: CASSSGQGPPYEQYF. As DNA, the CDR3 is TGCGCCAGCAGCTCGGGACAGGGGCCCCCCTACGAGCAGTACTTC.

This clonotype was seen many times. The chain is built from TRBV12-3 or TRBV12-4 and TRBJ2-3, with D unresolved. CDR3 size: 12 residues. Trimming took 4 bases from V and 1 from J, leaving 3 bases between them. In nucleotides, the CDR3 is TGTGCCAGCAGTTCCGGCACAGATACGCAGTATTTT. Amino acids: CASSSGTDTQYF.

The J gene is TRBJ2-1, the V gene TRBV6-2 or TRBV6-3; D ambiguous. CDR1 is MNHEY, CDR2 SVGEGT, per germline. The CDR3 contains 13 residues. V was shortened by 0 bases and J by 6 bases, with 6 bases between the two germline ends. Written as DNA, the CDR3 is TGTGCCAGCAGTTACTCATTCCCCAATGAGCAGTTCTTC. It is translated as CASSYSFPNEQFF.